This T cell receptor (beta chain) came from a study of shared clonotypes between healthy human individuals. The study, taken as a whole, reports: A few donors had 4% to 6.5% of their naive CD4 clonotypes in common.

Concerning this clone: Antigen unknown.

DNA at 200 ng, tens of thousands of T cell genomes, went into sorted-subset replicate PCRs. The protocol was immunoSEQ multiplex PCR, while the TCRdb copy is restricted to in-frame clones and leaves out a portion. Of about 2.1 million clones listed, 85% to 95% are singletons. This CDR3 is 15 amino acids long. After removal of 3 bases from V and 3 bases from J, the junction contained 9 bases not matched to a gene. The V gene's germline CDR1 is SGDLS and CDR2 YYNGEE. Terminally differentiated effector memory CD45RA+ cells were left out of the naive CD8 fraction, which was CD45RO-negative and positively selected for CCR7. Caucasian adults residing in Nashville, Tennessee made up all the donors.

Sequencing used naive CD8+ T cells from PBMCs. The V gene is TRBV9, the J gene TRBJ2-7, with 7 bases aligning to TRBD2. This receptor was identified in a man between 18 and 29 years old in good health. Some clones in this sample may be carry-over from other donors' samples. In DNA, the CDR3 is TGTGCCAGCAGCGCGGGGGGTGACACCTACTACGAGCAGTACTTC. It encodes CASSAGGDTYYEQYF.